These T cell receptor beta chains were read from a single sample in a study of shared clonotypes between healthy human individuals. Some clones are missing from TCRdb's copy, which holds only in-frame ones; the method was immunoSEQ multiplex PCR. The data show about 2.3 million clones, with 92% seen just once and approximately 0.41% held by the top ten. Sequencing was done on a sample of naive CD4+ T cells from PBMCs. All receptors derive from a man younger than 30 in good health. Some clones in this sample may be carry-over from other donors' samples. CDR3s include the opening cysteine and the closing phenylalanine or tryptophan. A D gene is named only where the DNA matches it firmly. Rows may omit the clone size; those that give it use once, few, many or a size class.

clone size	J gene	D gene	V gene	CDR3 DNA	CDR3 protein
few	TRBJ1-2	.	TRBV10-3	TGTGCCGCGGGGGATTCGTATGGCTACACCTTC	CAAGDSYGYTF
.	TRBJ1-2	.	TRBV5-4	TGTGCCAGCAGTCCCGCAGGCGCCTATAACGGCTACACCTTC	CASSPAGAYNGYTF
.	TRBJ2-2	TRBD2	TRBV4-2	TGTGCCAGCAGCCACCCTAGGACTAGCGGAGTGAACACCGGGGAGCTGTTTTTT	CASSHPRTSGVNTGELFF
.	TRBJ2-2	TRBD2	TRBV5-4	TGTGCCAGCAGCATCGGGACTAGCGGAACCCTTCGGGAGCTGTTTTTT	CASSIGTSGTLRELFF
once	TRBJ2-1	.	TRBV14	TGTGCCAGCAGCCAGACAGGCTCCTACAATGAGCAGTTCTTC	CASSQTGSYNEQFF
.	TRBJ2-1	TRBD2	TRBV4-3	TGCGCCAGCAGCCACTATAGGAGGCTAGCGGGAGGGGATGAGCAGTTCTTC	CASSHYRRLAGGDEQFF
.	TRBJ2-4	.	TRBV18	TGTGCCAGCTCACCATACGCGGGGTTCAAAAACATTCAGTACTTC	CASSPYAGFKNIQYF
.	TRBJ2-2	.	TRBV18	TGTGCCAGCTCACCCCGGGATGGGCGAACCACCGGGGAGCTGTTTTTT	CASSPRDGRTTGELFF
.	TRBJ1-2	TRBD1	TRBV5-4	TGTGCCAGCAGCTCGATACAGGGGAACTATGGCTACACCTTC	CASSSIQGNYGYTF
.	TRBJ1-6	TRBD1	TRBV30	TGTGCCTGGGGAGGACAGGGTAATACGGCCTCCAATTCACCCCTCCACTTT	CAWGGQGNTASNSPLHF
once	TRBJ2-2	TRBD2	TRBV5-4	TGTGCCAGCAGCTTAAAAACCGGGACTAGCCTAACCGGGGAGCTGTTTTTT	CASSLKTGTSLTGELFF
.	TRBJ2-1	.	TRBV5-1	TGCGCCAGCAGCACCGTCCAGAGCTCCTACAATGAGCAGTTCTTC	CASSTVQSSYNEQFF
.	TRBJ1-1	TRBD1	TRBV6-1	TGTGCCAGCAACCGGGACAGCAATGAAGCTTTCTTT	CASNRDSNEAFF
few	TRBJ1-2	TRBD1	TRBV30	TGTGCTTCCCAGGGGGCAGGGGTCTATGGCTACACCTTC	CASQGAGVYGYTF
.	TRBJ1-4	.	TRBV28	TGTGCGACCAGGTTCTTCGATGAAAAACTGTTTTTT	CATRFFDEKLFF
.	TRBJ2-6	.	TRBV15	TGTGCCACCAGCAGAGATATAAGGGCCGGGGCCAACGTCCTGACTTTC	CATSRDIRAGANVLTF
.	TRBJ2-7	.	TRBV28	TGTGCCAGCAGTACCCAGGGGGCGCGGCGGGAGTACCACGAGCAGTACTTC	CASSTQGARREYHEQYF
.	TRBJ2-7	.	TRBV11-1	TGTGCCAGCAGTCGAGACGCACCCTACGAGCAGTACTTC	CASSRDAPYEQYF
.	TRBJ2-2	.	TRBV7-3	TGTGCCAGCAGCTTAATTTCAGGGACCGGGGAGCTGTTTTTT	CASSLISGTGELFF
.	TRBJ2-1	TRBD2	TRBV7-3	TGTGCCAGCAGCCTTATAGCGGGAGGTGACAATGAGCAGTTCTTC	CASSLIAGGDNEQFF
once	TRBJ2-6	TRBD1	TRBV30	TGTGCCTGTCCGAGGCAGGGGGCGAGCTCTGGGGCCAACGTCCTGACTTTC	CACPRQGASSGANVLTF
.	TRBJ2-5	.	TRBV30	TGTGCCTGGAGTGCCGGGATAAGTCAAGAGACCCAGTACTTC	CAWSAGISQETQYF
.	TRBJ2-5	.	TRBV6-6	TGTGCCAGCAGTTACGGGACACCGACTCAAGAGACCCAGTACTTC	CASSYGTPTQETQYF
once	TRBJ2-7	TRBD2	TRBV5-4	TGTGCCAGCAGAGGGACTAGCGGGAGTCGATCCTACGAGCAGTACTTC	CASRGTSGSRSYEQYF
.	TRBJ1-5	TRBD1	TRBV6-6	TGTGCCAGCAGCTCCAGTACAGGGGATCAGCCCCAGCATTTT	CASSSSTGDQPQHF
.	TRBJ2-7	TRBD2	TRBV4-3	TGCGCCAGCAGCCAAAATAGCGGGAACTACGAGCAGTACTTC	CASSQNSGNYEQYF
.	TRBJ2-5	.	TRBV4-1	TGCGCCAGCAGCCAAGATCAGGGCCAGCGAAAGACCCAGTACTTC	CASSQDQGQRKTQYF
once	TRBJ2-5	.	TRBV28	TGTGCCAGCAGCTTCCCTCCAGCGAACCAAGAGACCCAGTACTTC	CASSFPPANQETQYF
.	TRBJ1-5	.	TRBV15	TGTGCCACCAGCAGAGATTACGTTAGCAATCAGCCCCAGCATTTT	CATSRDYVSNQPQHF
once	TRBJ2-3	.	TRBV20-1	TGCAGTGCTAGATCAGATACGCAGTATTTT	CSARSDTQYF
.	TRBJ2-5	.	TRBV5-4	TGTGCCAGCAGCGTGTACACCGCGGGTCGGGGGACAGAGACCCAGTACTTC	CASSVYTAGRGTETQYF
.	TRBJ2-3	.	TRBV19	TGTGCCATTTCCGGGACACGAAGCACAGATACGCAGTATTTT	CAISGTRSTDTQYF
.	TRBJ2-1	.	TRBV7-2	TGTGCCAGCAGCTTATTGGGCGGCCCCAACTCCTACAATGAGCAGTTCTTC	CASSLLGGPNSYNEQFF
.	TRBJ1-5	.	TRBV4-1	TGCGCCAGCAGCCAAGATCAGGTGGATCAGCCCCAGCATTTT	CASSQDQVDQPQHF
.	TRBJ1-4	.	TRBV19	TGTGCCAGTAGTCCGACGGCGGCAACTAATGAAAAACTGTTTTTT	CASSPTAATNEKLFF
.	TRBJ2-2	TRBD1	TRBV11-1	TGTGCCAGCAGCCCTGTCGTAGGGGGCGACACCGGGGAGCTGTTTTTT	CASSPVVGGDTGELFF
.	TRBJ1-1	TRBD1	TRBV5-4	TGTGCCAGCACCCAGGACAGGACTGAAGCTTTCTTT	CASTQDRTEAFF
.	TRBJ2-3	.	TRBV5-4	TGTGCCAGCAGAGAAAGGCAGGGCACAGATACGCAGTATTTT	CASRERQGTDTQYF
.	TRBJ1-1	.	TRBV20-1	TGCAGTACCAGCCCCACCACTGAAGCTTTCTTT	CSTSPTTEAFF
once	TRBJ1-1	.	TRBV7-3	TGCGCCAGCAGCCCAAGGGGCATGGGGGTGAACACTGAAGCTTTCTTT	CASSPRGMGVNTEAFF
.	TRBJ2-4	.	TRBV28	TGTGCCACGCGTATGAAAAACATTCAGTACTTC	CATRMKNIQYF
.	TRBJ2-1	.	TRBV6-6	TGTGCCAGCAGTTATACAGGCGGGGTTTATGGTGAGCAGTTCTTC	CASSYTGGVYGEQFF
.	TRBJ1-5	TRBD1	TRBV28	TGTGCCAGCAGTTTACTCTCCAGGGGGCGTTATAGTGGCCAGCCCCAGCATTTT	CASSLLSRGRYSGQPQHF
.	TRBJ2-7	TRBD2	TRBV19	TGTGCCAGTAGTCCCATCGGGGGGGATACCTACGAGCAGTACTTC	CASSPIGGDTYEQYF
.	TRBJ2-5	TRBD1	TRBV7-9	TGTGCCAGCAGCTTGTCAGGGGGCGCAGAGACCCAGTACTTC	CASSLSGGAETQYF
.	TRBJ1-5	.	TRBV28	TGTGCCAGCAGTAGAGGGGGGGCCCATCCGCCCCAGCATTTT	CASSRGGAHPPQHF
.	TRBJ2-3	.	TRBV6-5	TGTGCCAGCAGTCCCTTAGGGTATACGCAGTATTTT	CASSPLGYTQYF
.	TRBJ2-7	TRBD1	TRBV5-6	TGTGCCAGCAGCTTAACGACAGGGGGCGAGCAGTACTTC	CASSLTTGGEQYF
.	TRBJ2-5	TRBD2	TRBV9	TGTGCCAGCAGCGTAGAGGGTCTAGCGGGAGGAGAGACCCAGTACTTC	CASSVEGLAGGETQYF
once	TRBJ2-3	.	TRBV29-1	TGCAGCGTTGAGGCGGGGCGCGGGAGCACAGATACGCAGTATTTT	CSVEAGRGSTDTQYF
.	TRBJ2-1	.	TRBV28	TGTGCCAGCAGTGGGGATGGGGACAATGAGCAGTTCTTC	CASSGDGDNEQFF
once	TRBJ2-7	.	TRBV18	TGTGCCAGCTCACCACCGGGACCTATTAACTACGAGCAGTACTTC	CASSPPGPINYEQYF
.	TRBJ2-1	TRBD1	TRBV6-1	TGTGCCAGCAGTGACGGGACAGGTCTACAGTTCTTC	CASSDGTGLQFF
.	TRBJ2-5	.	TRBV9	TGTGCCAGCAGTAGGGGGAGGGAGGAGACCCAGTACTTC	CASSRGREETQYF